Following are 18 T cell receptor beta chains from one sample sequenced in a study of shared clonotypes between healthy human individuals. Here immunoSEQ multiplex PCR was the method, and the copy in TCRdb shows in-frame clones only, minus some. The sample has roughly 2.5 million clones, more than 80% seen once. The sample was naive CD4+ T cells sorted from blood. Subset indicated: CD45RA+ positively selected. Receptors originate from a man younger than 35 in good health.

The chain has TRBV9 and TRBJ1-4; possible D gene TRBD1, 6 bases. This CDR3 spans 13 amino acids. Germline V gene lookup returns CDR1 SGDLS and CDR2 YYNGEE. V gave up 5 bases and J gave up 8 bases, with 13 bases separating them. For the CDR3, the DNA is TGTGCCAGCAGTGGCGCCAGGGGCGAAAAACTGTTTTTT. This sequence encodes CASSGARGEKLFF.

This chain connects TRBV6-1 to TRBJ1-5, with D unresolved. The CDR3 contains 13 residues. The germline V gene has CDR1 MNHNS and CDR2 SASEGT. Trimming took 1 base from V and 6 from J, leaving 7 bases between them. DNA for the CDR3: TGTGCCAGCAGTGAAGTGAACGGTCAGCCCCAGCATTTT. It translates to CASSEVNGQPQHF.

V gene TRBV11-2 combines with J gene TRBJ1-5, with TRBD1 as a possible D gene (6 bases). Germline CDR1 reads SGHAT; CDR2 reads FQNNGV. This CDR3 region has 15 residues. V was trimmed by 1 base and J by 8 bases, leaving 15 bases between them. CDR3 loop: CASSLGWGGAEPQHF. DNA of the CDR3: TGTGCCAGCAGCTTAGGGTGGGGGGGCGCGGAGCCCCAGCATTTT.

A note on this clone: Other DNA sequences in this specimen translate into the identical CDR3. The chain recombines TRBV9 with TRBJ2-5; 9 nucleotides match TRBD2. The CDR3 spans 14 residues. The germline gives CDR1 SGDLS, CDR2 YYNGEE. With 0 bases clipped from V and 4 bases from J, the junction kept 1 base outside the gene matches. In DNA form, the CDR3 reads TGTGCCAGCAGCGTAGTAGCGGGAGCAGAGACCCAGTACTTC. It yields the protein CASSVVAGAETQYF.

V is TRBV28 and J is TRBJ2-7, with D possibly called TRBD1 or TRBD2 (5 bases each). The CDR3 covers 15 residues. Germline V gene data show CDR1 as MDHEN and CDR2 as SYDVKM. The germline V and J ends were trimmed by 6 bases and 1 base, with 16 bases remaining between them. CDR3 sequence reads: CASRLGPKPSYEQYF. Here the CDR3 DNA reads TGTGCCAGCAGACTGGGACCCAAGCCATCCTACGAGCAGTACTTC.

The chain employs TRBV6-5 and TRBJ1-1; D unclear. CDR3 size: 13 residues. The germline V and J ends were trimmed by 8 bases and 1 base, with 11 bases remaining between them. The germline gives CDR1 MNHEY, CDR2 SVGAGI. The CDR3, as DNA: TGTGCCAGCTCCCTCCTGGGGAACACTGAAGCTTTCTTT. Translating gives CASSLLGNTEAFF.

The genes are TRBV19 and TRBJ1-6, with a possible D match to TRBD1 (5 bases). This CDR3 contains 16 residues. Germline V lookup: CDR1 LNHDA, CDR2 SQIVND (reference sequence). The V and J ends lost 2 bases and 2 bases respectively, with 10 bases between them. The CDR3 sequence is CASSILDSTYNSPLHF. CDR3 nucleotide sequence: TGTGCCAGTAGTATACTCGACAGTACCTATAATTCACCCCTCCACTTT.

The chain joins TRBV11-3 to TRBJ2-1, with TRBD2 matching over 12 bases. The germline gives CDR1 SGHNT, CDR2 YENEEA. The junction had 6 bases not matched to a gene; V was cut back by 5 bases and J by 10 bases. The CDR3 is 14 residues long. The CDR3, as DNA: TGTGCCAGCAGCCGGACTAGCGGGACAGGGGAGCAGTTCTTC. Residues: CASSRTSGTGEQFF.

This clone has more than one count but fewer than ten. The chain is built from TRBV30 and TRBJ1-4; D might be TRBD1 (5 bases). The CDR3 has 14 residues. Germline assignment: CDR1 GTSNPN and CDR2 SVGIG (reference sequence). V lost 4 bases and J lost 8, with 17 bases in between. Written as DNA, the CDR3 is TGTGCCTGGATGCGACAGAGGGCGAGAGAAAAACTGTTTTTT. Translating gives CAWMRQRAREKLFF.

The J gene is TRBJ1-1, the V gene TRBV4-1; no firm D call. Per the germline V gene, CDR1 is MGHRA and CDR2 is YSYEKL. The CDR3 runs 12 residues. V lost 2 bases and J lost 7, with 8 bases in between. This CDR3 reads CASSQSLSEAFF. Written as DNA, the CDR3 is TGCGCCAGCAGCCAATCTTTAAGTGAAGCTTTCTTT.

The chain is built from TRBV5-6 and TRBJ2-7; tentatively, D is TRBD1 or TRBD2 (5 bases each). This CDR3 contains 18 residues. Germline assignment: CDR1 SGHDT and CDR2 YYEEEE. The ends were cut back, 5 bases at V and 2 bases at J, with 26 bases in the middle. CDR3 protein: CASRMEQGEGMGTYEQYF. The CDR3, as DNA: TGTGCCAGCAGGATGGAGCAGGGAGAAGGGATGGGGACCTACGAGCAGTACTTC. Drawing the rest from reference TRBV5-6 and TRBJ2-7, the complete variable domain is DAGVTQSPTHLIKTRGQQVTLRCSPKSGHDTVSWYQQALGQGPQFIFQYYEEEERQRGNFPDRFSGHQFPNYSSELNVNALLLGDSALYLCASRMEQGEGMGTYEQYFGPGTRLTVT.

This clone came up a few times. The V call is TRBV28, the J call TRBJ1-5; possibly TRBD1 for D (6 bases). Germline V gene data show CDR1 as MDHEN and CDR2 as SYDVKM. Trimming left V 3 bases short and J 2 bases short, with 11 bases between. The CDR3 has 15 amino acids. CDR3 nucleotide sequence: TGTGCCAGCAGTTTCCCAGGGGAGGGCAATCAGCCCCAGCATTTT. Translation: CASSFPGEGNQPQHF.

The chain carries TRBV6-1 and TRBJ2-7, with 8 bases identical to TRBD2. The J segment lost 3 bases and the V segment lost 3 bases, leaving 10 bases of the junction unmatched. The V gene's germline CDR1 is MNHNS and CDR2 SASEGT. This CDR3 comprises 16 residues. The CDR3 protein is CASSESVGGGYYEQYF. CDR3 nucleotide sequence: TGTGCCAGCAGTGAGTCGGTGGGCGGGGGGTACTACGAGCAGTACTTC.

This chain uses TRBV5-6 with TRBJ2-5; D unresolved. V shed 4 bases and J shed 2 bases, with 6 bases lying between them. The CDR3 is 12 residues long. The germline gives CDR1 SGHDT, CDR2 YYEEEE. CDR3 DNA sequence: TGTGCCAGCAGCGAGTTACAAGAGACCCAGTACTTC. Translating it yields CASSELQETQYF.

On this clone: The sample holds other DNA sequences that translate to the same CDR3. This chain joins TRBV5-1 and TRBJ2-2; D gene ambiguous. Germline CDR1 reads SGHRS; CDR2 reads YFSETQ. CDR3 size: 16 residues. V lost 4 bases and J lost 2, with 15 bases in between. This CDR3 reads CASSPSGRSNTGELFF. The CDR3 coding sequence is TGCGCCAGCAGCCCGTCCGGAAGAAGCAACACCGGGGAGCTGTTTTTT.

CDR3 amino acids: CATQNQPQHF. CDR3 nucleotide sequence: TGTGCCACCCAAAATCAGCCCCAGCATTTT. The chain is built from TRBV6-4 and TRBJ1-5; no firm D call. The CDR3 extends over 10 amino acids. The V and J ends lost 10 bases and 4 bases respectively, with 5 bases between them. Germline V gene data show CDR1 as MRHNA and CDR2 as SNTAGT.

The gene calls are TRBV18 and TRBJ2-1; 8 nucleotides align to TRBD1. V was pared by 3 bases and J by 8 bases, with 9 bases of the junction left unmatched. The CDR3 totals 15 residues. In germline, CDR1 is KGHSH, CDR2 LQKENI. CDR3 sequence (DNA): TGTGCCAGCTCACCCCCGGGACAGGTGAACGATGAGCAGTTCTTC. Its translation: CASSPPGQVNDEQFF.

The DNA of the CDR3 is TGTGCCAGCAGCTTGTATGGGGGCACAGGCCAGCCCCAGCATTTT. Its protein is CASSLYGGTGQPQHF. The V gene is TRBV5-6, the J gene TRBJ1-5; D perhaps matches TRBD1 (6 bases). V was cut by 1 base and J by 7 bases, with 15 bases left in between. Germline V lookup: CDR1 SGHDT, CDR2 YYEEEE. CDR3 length: 15 residues.